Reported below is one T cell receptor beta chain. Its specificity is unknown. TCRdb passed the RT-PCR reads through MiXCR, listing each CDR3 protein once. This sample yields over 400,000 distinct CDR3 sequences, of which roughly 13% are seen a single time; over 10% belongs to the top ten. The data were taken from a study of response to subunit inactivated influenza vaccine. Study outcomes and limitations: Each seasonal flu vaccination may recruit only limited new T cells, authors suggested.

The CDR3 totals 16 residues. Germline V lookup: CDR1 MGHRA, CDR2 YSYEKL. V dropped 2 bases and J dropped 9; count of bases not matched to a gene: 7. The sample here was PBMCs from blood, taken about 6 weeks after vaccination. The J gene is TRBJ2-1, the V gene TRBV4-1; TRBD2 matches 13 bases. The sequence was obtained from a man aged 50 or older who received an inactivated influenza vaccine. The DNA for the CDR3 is TGCGCCAGCAGCCAAACTAGCGGGGGGGCCGACGTTGAGCAGTTCTTC. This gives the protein CASSQTSGGADVEQFF.